Each of the 7 T cell receptor beta chains below was sequenced from the same sample in a study of cytomegalovirus exposure and HLA in healthy donors. Use of 60 Vbeta and 13 Jbeta primers characterized the PCR. Sequencing was performed with immunoSEQ multiplex PCR; in TCRdb, only in-frame clones are kept and a portion is missing. The sample has about 180,000 clones, 76% seen once; the top ten hold around 1.5%. The sequencing sample was made of PBMCs. These receptors all stem from a man aged 18-30 years in good health and CMV-seronegative.

The chain carries TRBV5-1 and TRBJ2-7; TRBD2 is a possible D gene (9 bases). Trimming took 3 bases from V and 7 from J, leaving 20 bases between them. The CDR3 loop spans 15 amino acids. Per germline, CDR1 SGHRS and CDR2 YFSETQ. CDR3 sequence reads: CASSWTGTSREEQYF. CDR3 nucleotide sequence: TGCGCCAGCAGCTGGACAGGGACTAGCCGTGAGGAGCAGTACTTC.

A note on this clone: It is unclear where the CDR3 begins or ends on the DNA, so no DNA is shown, and the CDR3 is as TCRdb lists it. This chain uses TRBV9 with TRBJ1-1; TRBD1 was called by the table and not checked on the DNA. Germline V gene data show CDR1 as SGDLS and CDR2 as YYNGEE. The CDR3 spans 16 amino acids, including both terminal residues. The CDR3 protein is CASSVAKGAVEQEPLF.

V gene TRBV7-3 combines with J gene TRBJ1-1; the D gene is possibly TRBD1 (6 bases). CDR1 SGHTA and CDR2 FQGTGA come from the germline V gene. The germline V and J ends were trimmed by 2 bases and 1 base, with 11 bases remaining between them. This CDR3 spans 15 amino acids. CDR3 residues: CASSLRGGGNTEAFF. CDR3 sequence (DNA): TGTGCCAGCAGCTTACGTGGGGGCGGGAACACTGAAGCTTTCTTT.

This clone has more than one count but fewer than ten. CDR3 residues: CASSAGQGRQETQYF. CDR3 sequence (DNA): TGCGCCAGCAGTGCCGGACAGGGGAGGCAAGAGACCCAGTACTTC. The chain joins TRBV10-1 to TRBJ2-5, with 9 bases that match TRBD1. The germline V gene encodes CDR1 WNHNN and CDR2 SYGVQD (reference sequence). The J segment lost 2 bases and the V segment lost 4 bases, leaving 5 bases of the junction unmatched. The CDR3 runs 15 residues.

This chain links TRBV4-2 with TRBJ2-7, with TRBD2 as a possible D gene (7 bases). CDR1 is LGHNA and CDR2 is YNFKEQ in the germline V gene. Between the trimmed V and J ends, which lost 2 bases and 0 bases, there was a span of 14 bases. The CDR3 sequence is 16 residues long. The CDR3, as DNA: TGTGCCAGCAGCCAACTAGGGGGGGGAAGCTCCTACGAGCAGTACTTC. It is translated as CASSQLGGGSSYEQYF.

V is TRBV7-2 and J is TRBJ2-3; D possibly corresponds to TRBD1 (5 bases). Germline V lookup: CDR1 SGHTA, CDR2 FQGNSA. V lost 3 bases and J 0 bases, leaving 13 bases between the germline ends. The CDR3 sequence is 16 residues long. The CDR3 loop reads CASSLGRAASTDTQYF. CDR3 nucleotide sequence: TGTGCCAGCAGCTTGGGGCGAGCTGCTAGCACAGATACGCAGTATTTT. The variable domain in full, completed from reference TRBV7-2 and TRBJ2-3, reads GAGVSQSPSNKVTEKGKDVELRCDPISGHTALYWYRQSLGQGLEFLIYFQGNSAPDKSGLPSDRFSAERTGGSVSTLTIQRTQQEDSAVYLCASSLGRAASTDTQYFGPGTRLTVL.

V is TRBV5-4 and J is TRBJ1-1, with 8 bases identical to TRBD1. The length of the CDR3 is 14 residues. Germline V CDR1 and CDR2: SGHNT, YYREEE (reference sequence). With 3 bases clipped from V and 3 bases from J, the junction kept 4 bases outside the gene matches. The CDR3 DNA sequence: TGTGCCAGCAGCTCTCCAGGGGGCGACACTGAAGCTTTCTTT. Amino acid sequence: CASSSPGGDTEAFF.